The 25 T cell receptor beta chains in this list originate from one sample, sequenced in a study of CD8+CD57+ T cells in acquired aplastic anemia (dated by TCRdb to between 2017 and 2018). Sequencing relied on an Illumina HiSeq 2000. Profiling of TCR beta VDJ combinations and CDR3 sequences used genomic DNA as the template. TCRdb trimmed public reads at Q25 via fastp, called clones via MiXCR and kept in-frame beta chains. Each entry merges the rows of one CDR3 protein and shows their most common DNA and genes. The sample includes about 110,000 distinct CDR3 sequences, with approximately 48% observed a single time. Roughly 30% of the sample is in the top ten clones. The sequenced sample was sorted CD4+, CD8+, or CD8+CD57+ T cells (not recorded which) from PBMCs. These receptors originate from a human donor in good health, serving as a control.

This clonotype was observed a few times. This sequence joins TRBV7-2 and TRBJ1-2, with D perhaps matching TRBD1 (6 bases). From germline, CDR1 is SGHTA and CDR2 FQGNSA. Trimming shortened V by 5 bases and J by 5 bases, and 12 bases separated the two germline ends. The CDR3 covers 13 residues. In nucleotides, the CDR3 is TGTGCCAGCAGCGTACAGGGAGATTATGGCTACACCTTC. It specifies CASSVQGDYGYTF.

This clonotype was detected ten times or more. This chain links TRBV4-3 with TRBJ1-1; the D is unclear. This CDR3 is built from 13 residues. V lost 0 bases to trimming and J lost 0 bases, with 2 bases between them. Germline CDR1 and CDR2: LGHNA and YSLEER. This chain's CDR3 is CASSQELNTEAFF. The CDR3 DNA sequence: TGCGCCAGCAGCCAAGAACTGAACACTGAAGCTTTCTTT.

This clonotype was detected ten times or more. The rearrangement links TRBV15 to TRBJ2-1; D is ambiguous. Germline V CDR1 and CDR2: LNHNV, YYDKDF (reference sequence). The CDR3 is 12 amino acids. Trimming left V 1 base short and J 5 bases short, with 3 bases between. The CDR3 loop reads CATSRVNNEQFF. The CDR3 DNA follows: TGTGCCACCAGCAGAGTGAACAATGAGCAGTTCTTC.

This clonotype was counted at least ten times. The V gene is TRBV6-2 or TRBV6-3, the J gene TRBJ2-7; D might be TRBD2 (5 bases). The CDR3 is 12 amino acids. CDR1 and CDR2 from the germline V gene are MNHEY and SVGEGT. The CDR3 sequence is CVQRAETYEQYF. The DNA for the CDR3 is TGTGTTCAGAGGGCAGAAACCTACGAGCAGTACTTC.

On this clonotype itself: A read error may be the cause here, since a much bigger clone is one base away. The chain has TRBV30 and TRBJ1-1, with a weak D call TRBD1 (5 bases). CDR1 GTSNPN and CDR2 SVGIG come from the germline V gene (reference sequence). The CDR3 runs to 13 residues. CDR3 residues: CACSAQGYTEAFF. For the CDR3, the DNA is TGTGCCTGCAGTGCTCAGGGTTACACTGAAGCTTTCTTT.

The table lists this clonotype with many counts. The chain combines TRBV20-1 with TRBJ1-1; the D is unclear. Germline V gives CDR1 DFQATT, CDR2 SNEGSKA (reference sequence). The CDR3 totals 11 residues. V shed 3 bases and J shed 8 bases, with 10 bases lying between them. This CDR3 reads CSARGAREAFF. The CDR3 DNA is TGCAGTGCTAGGGGAGCCAGGGAAGCTTTCTTT.

The CDR3 region has the DNA TGTGCCAGCAGTGATGGTATAGCGGGGGGGCAAGAGACCCAGTACTTC. Residues: CASSDGIAGGQETQYF. This rearrangement joins TRBV2 to TRBJ2-5; 11 bases match TRBD2. This CDR3 has 16 amino acids. The germline V gene encodes CDR1 SNHLY and CDR2 FYNNEI. Losses at the gene ends were 3 bases for V and 2 bases for J; bases not matched to a gene: 5.

The gene calls are TRBV25-1 and TRBJ1-6; D may be TRBD1 (5 bases). V was pared by 5 bases and J by 2 bases, with 10 bases between. The CDR3 is made up of 15 amino acids. CDR1 is MGHDK, CDR2 SYGVNS, per germline. CDR3 sequence reads: CASSWGGTYNSPLHF. CDR3 coding DNA: TGTGCCAGCAGTTGGGGGGGGACCTATAATTCACCCCTCCACTTT.

This chain connects TRBV7-2 to TRBJ1-2; D perhaps matches TRBD1 (5 bases). Germline V lookup: CDR1 SGHTA, CDR2 FQGNSA. This CDR3 region has 15 residues. Trimming took off 8 bases at V and 4 bases at J, with 20 bases between the two ends. The CDR3 protein is CASRYKAGDRYGYTF. Written as DNA, the CDR3 is TGTGCCAGCCGCTACAAAGCGGGGGATCGCTATGGCTACACCTTC.

The J gene is TRBJ1-2, the V gene TRBV2; TRBD1 matches at 9 bases. The germline gives CDR1 SNHLY, CDR2 FYNNEI. This CDR3 has 14 amino acids. Trimming at V came to 10 bases and at J to 8 bases, leaving 14 bases not matched to a gene. CDR3 in DNA: TGTGCCACGTACCGGACAGGGGATAATTGGGGCTACACCTTC. It is translated as CATYRTGDNWGYTF. Looking up the rest from reference TRBV2 and TRBJ1-2 gives the full variable domain: EPEVTQTPSHQVTQMGQEVILRCVPISNHLYFYWYRQILGQKVEFLVSFYNNEISEKSEIFDDQFSVERPDGSNFTLKIRSTKLEDSAMYFCATYRTGDNWGYTFGSGTRLTVV.

The rearrangement links TRBV6-5 to TRBJ1-2, with D possibly matching TRBD1 (6 bases). Looked up from germline, CDR1 is MNHEY and CDR2 is SVGAGI. CDR3 length: 15 residues. Trimming left V 2 bases short and J 6 bases short, with 16 bases between. The CDR3 is CASSYDRTYPDGYTF. CDR3 DNA: TGTGCCAGCAGTTACGACAGGACCTACCCCGATGGCTACACCTTC.

V usage is TRBV20-1 and J usage is TRBJ2-7; D is unclear. The CDR3 loop spans 12 amino acids. CDR1 and CDR2 from the germline V gene are DFQATT and SNEGSKA (reference sequence). V lost 0 bases, J lost 2 bases, and 5 bases lay in between. The CDR3 sequence: CSAREWAYEQYF. DNA of the CDR3: TGCAGTGCTAGAGAATGGGCCTACGAGCAGTACTTC.

V gene TRBV25-1 combines with J gene TRBJ2-7, with D perhaps being TRBD1 or TRBD2 (6 bases each). The germline CDR1 and CDR2 sequences are MGHDK and SYGVNS. The V gene lost 7 bases and the J gene lost 0 bases, with 16 bases spanning the gap. The CDR3 consists of 15 residues. The CDR3 loop reads CASTTLGGSSYEQYF. The CDR3 nucleotides are TGTGCCAGCACCACCCTAGGGGGGAGCTCCTACGAGCAGTACTTC.

In this sample, this clonotype turned up many times. The chain has TRBV7-2 and TRBJ2-5; 8 nucleotides line up with TRBD2. Germline lookup yields CDR1 SGHTA and CDR2 FQGNSA. The CDR3 consists of 16 residues. V trimming: 0 bases; J trimming: 5 bases; junction bases outside the gene matches: 8. The CDR3 loop is CASSLAGGAISETQYF. The CDR3 region has the DNA TGTGCCAGCAGCTTAGCCGGGGGGGCCATTTCTGAGACCCAGTACTTC.

V and J are TRBV20-1 and TRBJ2-3; D is undetermined. The V end was cut by 6 bases, the J end by 2 bases, with 12 bases between. The CDR3 has 13 residues. In germline, CDR1 is DFQATT, CDR2 SNEGSKA (reference sequence). The CDR3 bases are TGCAGTGCCATAGCCTTTGACACAGATACGCAGTATTTT. It yields the protein CSAIAFDTDTQYF.

The V gene is TRBV6-2 or TRBV6-3, the J gene TRBJ2-3; 9 positions match TRBD2. The CDR3 runs to 15 residues. Germline loops: CDR1 MNHEY, CDR2 SVGEGT. V was clipped by 5 bases and J by 0 bases; unmatched bases: 3. The CDR3 reads CASSNLAGSTDTQYF. CDR3 in DNA: TGTGCCAGCAGTAACCTAGCGGGGAGCACAGATACGCAGTATTTT.

This clonotype was counted at least ten times. The CDR3 region is CASSQDGTGDGYTF. CDR3 in DNA: TGTGCCAGCAGCCAAGATGGGACAGGGGATGGCTACACCTTC. This chain uses TRBV3-1 with TRBJ1-2; TRBD1 matches 10 bases. The CDR3 loop spans 14 amino acids. With 0 bases clipped from V and 6 bases from J, the junction kept 1 base outside the gene matches. Looked up from germline, CDR1 is LGHDT and CDR2 is YNNKEL (reference sequence).

This clonotype was counted ten times or more. The chain joins TRBV4-3 to TRBJ2-7; 9 bases are shared with TRBD1. CDR3 length: 16 residues. Germline V lookup: CDR1 LGHNA, CDR2 YSLEER. Unmatched junction bases numbered 10, after V lost 1 base and J lost 6 bases. CDR3 in amino acids: CASSQGDRVGFSEQYF. As DNA, the CDR3 is TGCGCCAGCAGCCAAGGGGACAGGGTGGGATTTTCCGAGCAGTACTTC.

Ten or more counts support this clonotype. This chain connects TRBV7-7 to TRBJ2-3; 10 bases fit TRBD2. This CDR3 spans 16 amino acids. V lost 2 bases and J lost 1; bases outside the gene matches: 3. Germline-derived CDR1 and CDR2 are SSHAT and FNYEAQ (reference sequence). The CDR3 nucleotides read TGTGCCAGCAGCTTAAACCTAGCGGGGGGCACAGATACGCAGTATTTT. Amino acids: CASSLNLAGGTDTQYF.

The chain employs TRBV10-3 and TRBJ1-1; no reliable D call. In germline, CDR1 is ENHRY, CDR2 SYGVKD. The V end lost 0 bases, the J end lost 5 bases, and 4 bases lay between the germline ends. This CDR3 is 12 amino acids long. DNA for the CDR3: TGTGCCATCAGTGAGTCGAAAACTGAAGCTTTCTTT. This gives the protein CAISESKTEAFF.

This clonotype was picked up many times. V usage is TRBV20-1 and J usage is TRBJ2-5; TRBD1 agrees at 7 bases. The V segment lost 6 bases and the J segment 2 bases; nucleotides outside the gene matches: 9. Germline loops: CDR1 DFQATT, CDR2 SNEGSKA (reference sequence). The CDR3 covers 14 residues. CDR3 in DNA: TGCAGTGCAAGGACGGACAGGTGGCAAGAGACCCAGTACTTC. This translates into CSARTDRWQETQYF.

Note on this clonotype: One end of the junction fails to match germline, which may point to a read error. The genes are TRBV9 and TRBJ2-5; D might be TRBD1 (6 bases). The CDR3 runs to 15 residues. CDR1 SGDLS and CDR2 YYNGEE come from the germline V gene. CDR3: CASNPGQSSGETQYF. CDR3 DNA: TGCGCCAGCAATCCAGGACAGTCATCGGGGGAGACCCAGTACTTC.

This clonotype was counted between two and nine times. This chain joins TRBV11-3 and TRBJ2-7; weak D call: TRBD2 (5 bases). The CDR3 totals 12 residues. In germline, CDR1 is SGHNT, CDR2 YENEEA. V was clipped by 1 base and J by 7 bases, with 8 bases between them. The CDR3 nucleotides are TGTGCCAGCAGCTTAGGGACTCGGGAGCAGTACTTC. The encoded protein is CASSLGTREQYF.

At least ten counts were recorded for this clonotype. This sequence joins TRBV2 and TRBJ2-1; a weak D match, TRBD2 (6 bases). The CDR3 extends over 15 amino acids. The V end was cut by 3 bases, the J end by 2 bases, with 11 bases between. Germline V gives CDR1 SNHLY, CDR2 FYNNEI. The CDR3 DNA reads TGTGCCAGCAGTGACGAACAGCGGGCCTACAATGAGCAGTTCTTC. It is translated as CASSDEQRAYNEQFF.

The rearrangement links TRBV20-1 to TRBJ1-6; 7 nucleotides line up with TRBD1. Germline V gene lookup returns CDR1 DFQATT and CDR2 SNEGSKA (reference sequence). V shed 4 bases, J shed 9 bases, and the junction held 18 bases outside the gene matches. This CDR3 comprises 17 residues. The CDR3 region is CSANPRPNRGVGSPLHF. Here the CDR3 DNA reads TGCAGTGCTAACCCGAGACCTAACAGGGGTGTTGGTTCACCCCTCCACTTT.